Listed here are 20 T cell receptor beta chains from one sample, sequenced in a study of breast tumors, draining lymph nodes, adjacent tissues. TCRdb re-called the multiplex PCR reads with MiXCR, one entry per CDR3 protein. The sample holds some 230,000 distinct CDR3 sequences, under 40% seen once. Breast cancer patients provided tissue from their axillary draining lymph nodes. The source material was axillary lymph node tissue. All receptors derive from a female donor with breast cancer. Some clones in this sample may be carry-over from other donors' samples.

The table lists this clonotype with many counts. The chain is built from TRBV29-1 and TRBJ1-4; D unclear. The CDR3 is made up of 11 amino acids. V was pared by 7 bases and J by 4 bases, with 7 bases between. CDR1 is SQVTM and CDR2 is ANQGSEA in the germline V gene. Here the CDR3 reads CSARLNEKLFF. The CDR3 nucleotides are TGCAGCGCCCGACTTAATGAAAAACTGTTTTTT.

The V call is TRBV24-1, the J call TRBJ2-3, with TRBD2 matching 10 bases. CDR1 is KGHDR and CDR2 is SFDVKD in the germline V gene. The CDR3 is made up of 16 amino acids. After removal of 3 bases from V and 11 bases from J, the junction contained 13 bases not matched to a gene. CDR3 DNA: TGTGCCACCAGTGATCCCACTAGCGGGATGGACAATGAGCAGTATTTT. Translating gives CATSDPTSGMDNEQYF.

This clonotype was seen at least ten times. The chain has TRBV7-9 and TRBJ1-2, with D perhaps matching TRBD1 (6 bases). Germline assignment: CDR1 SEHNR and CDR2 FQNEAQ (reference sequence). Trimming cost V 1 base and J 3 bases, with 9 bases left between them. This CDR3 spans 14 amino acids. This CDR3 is CASSLVGTHYGYTF. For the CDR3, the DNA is TGTGCCAGCAGCTTAGTAGGGACACACTATGGCTACACCTTC.

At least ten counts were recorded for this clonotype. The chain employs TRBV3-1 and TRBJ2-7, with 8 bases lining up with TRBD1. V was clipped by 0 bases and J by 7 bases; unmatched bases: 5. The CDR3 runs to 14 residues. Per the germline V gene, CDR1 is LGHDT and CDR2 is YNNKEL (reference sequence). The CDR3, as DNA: TGTGCCAGCAGCCAAGAACAGGGGGTGGGTGAGCAGTACTTC. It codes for CASSQEQGVGEQYF.

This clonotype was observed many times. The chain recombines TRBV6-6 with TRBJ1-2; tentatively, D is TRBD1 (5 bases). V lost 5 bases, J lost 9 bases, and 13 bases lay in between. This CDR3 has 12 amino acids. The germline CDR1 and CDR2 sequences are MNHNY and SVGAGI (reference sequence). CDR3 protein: CASSKEGRSYTF. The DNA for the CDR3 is TGTGCCAGCAGTAAAGAGGGGAGAAGCTACACCTTC.

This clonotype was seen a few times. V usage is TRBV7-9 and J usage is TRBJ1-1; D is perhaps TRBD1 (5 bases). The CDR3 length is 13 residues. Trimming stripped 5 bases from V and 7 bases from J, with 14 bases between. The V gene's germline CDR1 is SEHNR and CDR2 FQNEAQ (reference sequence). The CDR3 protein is CASSLGDGYEAFF. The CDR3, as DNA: TGTGCCAGCAGCCTAGGGGATGGGTATGAAGCTTTCTTT.

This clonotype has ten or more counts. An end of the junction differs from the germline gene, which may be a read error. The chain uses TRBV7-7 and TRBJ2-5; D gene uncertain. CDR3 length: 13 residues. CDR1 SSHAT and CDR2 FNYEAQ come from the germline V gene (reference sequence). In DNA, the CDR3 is TGTGCTAGCAGCGCTTGGAAAGAAGAGACCCAGTACTTC. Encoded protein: CASSAWKEETQYF.

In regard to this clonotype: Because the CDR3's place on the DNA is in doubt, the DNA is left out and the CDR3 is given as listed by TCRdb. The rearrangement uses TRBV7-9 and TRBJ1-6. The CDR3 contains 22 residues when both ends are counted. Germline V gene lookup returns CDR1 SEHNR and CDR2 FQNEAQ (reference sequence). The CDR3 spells CASSFYICSARDMGSYNSPLHF.

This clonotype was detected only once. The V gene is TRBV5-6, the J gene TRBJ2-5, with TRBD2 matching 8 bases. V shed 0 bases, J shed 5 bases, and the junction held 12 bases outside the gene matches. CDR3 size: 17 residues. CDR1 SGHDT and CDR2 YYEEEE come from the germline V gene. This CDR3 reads CASSLVGTGRALETQYF. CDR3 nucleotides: TGTGCCAGCAGCTTGGTTGGTACCGGGAGGGCTCTGGAGACCCAGTACTTC.

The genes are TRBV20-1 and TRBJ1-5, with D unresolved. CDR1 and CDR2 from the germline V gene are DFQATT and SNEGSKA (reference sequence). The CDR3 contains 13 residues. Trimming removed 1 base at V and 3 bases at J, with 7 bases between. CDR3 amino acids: CSARGVLNQPQHF. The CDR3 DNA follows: TGCAGTGCTAGAGGGGTGCTCAATCAGCCCCAGCATTTT.

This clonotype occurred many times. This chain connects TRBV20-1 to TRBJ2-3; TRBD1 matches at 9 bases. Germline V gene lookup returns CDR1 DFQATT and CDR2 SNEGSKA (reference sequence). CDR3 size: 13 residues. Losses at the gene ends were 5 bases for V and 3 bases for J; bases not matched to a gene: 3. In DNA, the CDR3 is TGCAGTGCTGGAGGACAGGGGACAGATACGCAGTATTTT. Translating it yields CSAGGQGTDTQYF.

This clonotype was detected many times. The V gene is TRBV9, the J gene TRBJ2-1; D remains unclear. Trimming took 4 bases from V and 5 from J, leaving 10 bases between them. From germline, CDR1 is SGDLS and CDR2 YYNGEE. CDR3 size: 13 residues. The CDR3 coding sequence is TGTGCCAGCAGCACGAGTTGGGACAATGAGCAGTTCTTC. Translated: CASSTSWDNEQFF.

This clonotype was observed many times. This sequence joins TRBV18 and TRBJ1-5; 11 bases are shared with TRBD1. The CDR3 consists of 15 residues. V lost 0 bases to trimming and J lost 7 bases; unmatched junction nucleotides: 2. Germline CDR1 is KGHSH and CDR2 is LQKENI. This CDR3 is CASSPPGTGGQPQHF. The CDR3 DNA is TGTGCCAGCTCACCACCGGGGACAGGGGGACAGCCCCAGCATTTT.

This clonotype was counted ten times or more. In DNA, the CDR3 is TGTGCCAGCAGCTCAGAGGCAGGGGCGATAGATACGCAGTATTTT. It yields the protein CASSSEAGAIDTQYF. The chain joins TRBV7-6 to TRBJ2-3; possible D gene TRBD1, 6 bases. This CDR3 contains 15 residues. V lost 4 bases and J 5 bases, leaving 16 bases between the germline ends. From germline, CDR1 is SGHVS and CDR2 FNYEAQ.

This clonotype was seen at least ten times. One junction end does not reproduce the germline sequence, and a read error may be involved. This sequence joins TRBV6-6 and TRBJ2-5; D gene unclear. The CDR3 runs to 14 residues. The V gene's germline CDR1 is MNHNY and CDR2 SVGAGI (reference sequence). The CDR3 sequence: CASSHSNLLDGQYF. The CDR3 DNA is TGTGCCAGCAGTCACTCGAATTTACTCGACGGCCAGTACTTC.

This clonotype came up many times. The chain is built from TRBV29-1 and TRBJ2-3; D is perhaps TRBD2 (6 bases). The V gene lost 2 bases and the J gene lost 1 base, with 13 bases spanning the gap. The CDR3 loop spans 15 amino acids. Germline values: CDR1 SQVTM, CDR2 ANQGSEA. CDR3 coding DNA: TGCAGCGTTGAACTTTTGCGGGGTCGCACAGATACGCAGTATTTT. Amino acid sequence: CSVELLRGRTDTQYF.

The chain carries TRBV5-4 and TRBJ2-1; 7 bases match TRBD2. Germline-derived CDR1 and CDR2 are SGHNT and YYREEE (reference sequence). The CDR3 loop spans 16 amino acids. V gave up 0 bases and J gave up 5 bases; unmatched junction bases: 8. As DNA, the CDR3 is TGTGCCAGCAGCTTGGGGGGACCAGCGGGGAACAATGAGCAGTTCTTC. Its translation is CASSLGGPAGNNEQFF.

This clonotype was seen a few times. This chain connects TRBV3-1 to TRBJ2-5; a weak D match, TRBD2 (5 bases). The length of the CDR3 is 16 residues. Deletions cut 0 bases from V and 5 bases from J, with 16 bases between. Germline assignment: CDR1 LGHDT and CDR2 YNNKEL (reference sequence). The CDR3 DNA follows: TGTGCCAGCAGCCAAGATGAGGGCCCCTGGGTGGAGACCCAGTACTTC. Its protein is CASSQDEGPWVETQYF.

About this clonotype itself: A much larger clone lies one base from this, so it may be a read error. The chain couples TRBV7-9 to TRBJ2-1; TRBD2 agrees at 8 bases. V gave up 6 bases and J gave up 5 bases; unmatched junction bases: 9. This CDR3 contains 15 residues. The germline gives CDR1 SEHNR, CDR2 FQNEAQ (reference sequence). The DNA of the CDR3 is TGTGCCAGCAGTAGCGGGGTCGGGGCGAACAATGAGCAGTTCTTC. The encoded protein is CASSSGVGANNEQFF.

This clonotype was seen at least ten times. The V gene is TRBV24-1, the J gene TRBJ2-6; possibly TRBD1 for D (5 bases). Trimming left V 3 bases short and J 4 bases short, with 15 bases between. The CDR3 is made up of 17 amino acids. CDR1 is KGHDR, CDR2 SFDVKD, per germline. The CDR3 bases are TGTGCCACCAGTGATAATGTACGACAGTCCGGGGCCAACGTCCTGACTTTC. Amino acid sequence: CATSDNVRQSGANVLTF.